This T cell receptor beta chain was observed in a study of tissue T cells after allogeneic stem cell transplantation. For this clone: Gene names refer to mouse genes. The sequenced fragment ends 1 residue before the CDR3 boundary, so the rest is inferred from the germline J gene.

Trimming stripped 8 bases from V and 0 bases from J, with 10 bases between. There are 14 residues in the CDR3. Germline-derived CDR1 and CDR2 are KGHPV and FQNQEV (reference sequence). The time point was: mouse harvest day 7 after allogeneic transplant. Tail vein injection delivered 10^7 T-cell-depleted bone marrow cells and 10^6 splenic CD5+ T cells. Clones were sequenced by immunoSEQ multiplex PCR, and TCRdb holds only the in-frame ones, with some missing. The sample holds roughly 7,200 clones, around 50% seen once. The rearrangement joins TRBV26 to TRBJ1-4, with D possibly matching TRBD1 (6 bases). The TCR comes from a female BALB/c mouse given C57BL/6 T cells with graft-versus-host disease after an allogeneic hematopoietic cell transplant. Source material: gut tissue. The CDR3 DNA, read in part, is TGTGCCAGCTCACAGGGATTTTCCAACGAAAGATTATTT. Translated: CASSQGFSNERLF. In full, the CDR3 reads CASSQGFSNERLFF.